These 15 T cell receptor beta chains share one sample of origin, sequenced in a study of shared clonotypes between healthy human individuals. Some clones are missing from TCRdb's copy, which holds only in-frame ones; the method was immunoSEQ multiplex PCR. The data hold a few million clones, with 90% to 96% observed a single time. Sequenced: naive CD4+ T cells sorted from blood. As to subset: CD45RA+ positively selected. The source is a man between 18 and 29 years old in good health.

This clone was counted once. The J gene is TRBJ1-1, the V gene TRBV7-9, with D uncertain. CDR3 size: 14 residues. The germline gives CDR1 SEHNR, CDR2 FQNEAQ (reference sequence). V dropped 3 bases and J dropped 1 base, with 9 bases sitting between them. The CDR3: CASSFSQTNTEAFF. In DNA form, the CDR3 reads TGTGCCAGCAGCTTTTCACAGACGAACACTGAAGCTTTCTTT.

The chain is built from TRBV4-3 and TRBJ1-2, with TRBD1 matching 8 bases. Per the germline V gene, CDR1 is LGHNA and CDR2 is YSLEER. CDR3 length equals 16 residues. V dropped 5 bases and J dropped 2; count of bases not matched to a gene: 10. The CDR3 region has the DNA TGCGCCAGCAGCAAACTGGACAGGGAGCCGAACTATGGCTACACCTTC. Translated: CASSKLDREPNYGYTF.

The chain combines TRBV4-1 with TRBJ2-3; 11 bases map to TRBD2. This CDR3 is 18 amino acids long. V was pared by 0 bases and J by 3 bases, with 8 bases of the junction left unmatched. From germline, CDR1 is MGHRA and CDR2 YSYEKL. The CDR3 DNA sequence: TGCGCCAGCAGCCAAGAGGGTGGGGCTAGCGGGGGGACAGATACGCAGTATTTT. It encodes CASSQEGGASGGTDTQYF.

The chain is built from TRBV30 and TRBJ1-6; D call uncertain. Trimming took off 0 bases at V and 9 bases at J, with 12 bases between the two ends. Germline CDR1 reads GTSNPN; CDR2 reads SVGIG (reference sequence). The CDR3 sequence is 14 residues long. The CDR3 reads CAWSVDLQPSPLHF. The CDR3 DNA follows: TGTGCCTGGAGTGTAGACCTTCAGCCTTCACCCCTCCACTTT.

The V and J genes are TRBV5-4 and TRBJ2-5, with D hard to call. The CDR3 sequence is 13 residues long. The V gene's germline CDR1 is SGHNT and CDR2 YYREEE (reference sequence). Trimming took 3 bases from V and 1 from J, leaving 7 bases between them. This chain's CDR3 is CASSSRPQETQYF. CDR3 DNA: TGTGCCAGCAGCTCCCGGCCCCAAGAGACCCAGTACTTC.

V gene TRBV7-9 combines with J gene TRBJ1-1, with 7 bases that match TRBD1. Looked up from germline, CDR1 is SEHNR and CDR2 is FQNEAQ (reference sequence). This CDR3 is 19 amino acids long. Unmatched junction bases numbered 26, after V lost 5 bases and J lost 8 bases. The CDR3 region is CASSNFKRGAPGTEREAFF. CDR3 DNA sequence: TGTGCCAGCAGCAATTTTAAAAGGGGGGCTCCCGGGACAGAGAGGGAAGCTTTCTTT.

A few counts support this clone. The chain uses TRBV2 and TRBJ1-1; no reliable D call. From germline, CDR1 is SNHLY and CDR2 FYNNEI. The germline V and J ends were trimmed by 11 bases and 8 bases, with 18 bases remaining between them. The CDR3 has 12 residues. The CDR3 DNA is TGTGCCGGTCAAGTCAGAGGGCTCGAAGCTTTCTTT. It translates to CAGQVRGLEAFF.

V usage is TRBV7-9 and J usage is TRBJ1-1, with a tentative D call TRBD1 (6 bases). Germline V gives CDR1 SEHNR, CDR2 FQNEAQ (reference sequence). V was shortened by 2 bases and J by 5 bases, with 9 bases between the two germline ends. The CDR3 runs to 13 residues. The CDR3 bases are TGTGCCAGCAGCTTACAGGGGAGGACTGAAGCTTTCTTT. This translates into CASSLQGRTEAFF.

The chain couples TRBV5-8 to TRBJ1-5; D gene unclear. With 0 bases removed from V and 2 bases from J, the gap between germline ends came to 9 bases. The CDR3 has 15 residues. CDR1 is SGHTS, CDR2 YDEGEE, per germline. The chain's CDR3 is CASSLVKGGNQPQHF. CDR3 in DNA: TGTGCCAGCAGCTTGGTCAAGGGTGGCAATCAGCCCCAGCATTTT.

This clone was found once. This chain links TRBV12-5 with TRBJ2-7, with 7 bases identical to TRBD1. CDR3 length: 15 amino acids. The germline V gene encodes CDR1 LGHNT and CDR2 FRNRAP. The ends lost 0 bases at V and 2 bases at J; junction bases unmatched: 4. The CDR3 bases are TGTGCTAGTGGTTTGGTACAGGGGTTTACCTACGAGCAGTACTTC. It yields the protein CASGLVQGFTYEQYF.

The V gene is TRBV10-3, the J gene TRBJ1-1; D remains ambiguous. The CDR3 runs to 14 residues. Trimming pared 7 bases from V and 0 bases from J, leaving 12 bases between. Per germline, CDR1 ENHRY and CDR2 SYGVKD. CDR3 in amino acids: CAIMAGPMNTEAFF. The CDR3 DNA follows: TGTGCCATCATGGCGGGTCCCATGAACACTGAAGCTTTCTTT.

This chain joins TRBV18 and TRBJ2-5; TRBD2 agrees at 8 bases. V shed 3 bases and J 9 bases; nucleotides not matched to a gene: 12. The CDR3 consists of 15 residues. Germline lookup yields CDR1 KGHSH and CDR2 LQKENI. CDR3 in DNA: TGTGCCAGCTCACCTGGCGGGGGGCCCCCCGCCCCCCAGTACTTC. Protein: CASSPGGGPPAPQYF.

The V call is TRBV5-1, the J call TRBJ2-2; 10 bases fit TRBD1. The CDR3 covers 18 residues. Unmatched junction bases numbered 14, after V lost 4 bases and J lost 5 bases. CDR1 and CDR2 (germline): SGHRS, YFSETQ. The CDR3 here is CASSGNPTGGAGTGELFF. CDR3 coding DNA: TGCGCCAGCAGCGGAAACCCGACAGGGGGCGCGGGTACCGGGGAGCTGTTTTTT.

Points on this clone: Other DNA sequences in this specimen translate into the identical CDR3. The chain employs TRBV18 and TRBJ1-5, with TRBD1 as a possible D gene (5 bases). The CDR3 is made up of 15 amino acids. Trimming cost V 0 bases and J 2 bases, with 8 bases left between them. Per the germline V gene, CDR1 is KGHSH and CDR2 is LQKENI. CDR3 sequence (DNA): TGTGCCAGCTCACCACCGGGGCAGGGCAATCAGCCCCAGCATTTT. Encoded protein: CASSPPGQGNQPQHF.

The gene calls are TRBV20-1 and TRBJ2-1; D may be TRBD1 (5 bases). Germline V gives CDR1 DFQATT, CDR2 SNEGSKA (reference sequence). V lost 5 bases and J 7 bases, leaving 9 bases between the germline ends. The CDR3 extends over 11 amino acids. The CDR3 is CSADSVNEQFF. As DNA, the CDR3 is TGCAGTGCTGACAGTGTGAATGAGCAGTTCTTC.